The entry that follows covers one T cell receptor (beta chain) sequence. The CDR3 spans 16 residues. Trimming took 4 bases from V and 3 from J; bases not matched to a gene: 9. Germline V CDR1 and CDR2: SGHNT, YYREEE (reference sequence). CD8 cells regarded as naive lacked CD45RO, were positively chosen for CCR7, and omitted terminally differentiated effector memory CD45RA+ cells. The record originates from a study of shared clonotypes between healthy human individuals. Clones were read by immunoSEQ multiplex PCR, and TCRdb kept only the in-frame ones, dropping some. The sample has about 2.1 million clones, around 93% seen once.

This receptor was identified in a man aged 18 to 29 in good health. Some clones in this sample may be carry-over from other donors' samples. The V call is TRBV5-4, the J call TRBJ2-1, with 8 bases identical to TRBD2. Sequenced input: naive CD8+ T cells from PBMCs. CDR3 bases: TGTGCCAGCAGCGAAAGCACCGGGACTAGCTACAATGAGCAGTTCTTC. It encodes CASSESTGTSYNEQFF.